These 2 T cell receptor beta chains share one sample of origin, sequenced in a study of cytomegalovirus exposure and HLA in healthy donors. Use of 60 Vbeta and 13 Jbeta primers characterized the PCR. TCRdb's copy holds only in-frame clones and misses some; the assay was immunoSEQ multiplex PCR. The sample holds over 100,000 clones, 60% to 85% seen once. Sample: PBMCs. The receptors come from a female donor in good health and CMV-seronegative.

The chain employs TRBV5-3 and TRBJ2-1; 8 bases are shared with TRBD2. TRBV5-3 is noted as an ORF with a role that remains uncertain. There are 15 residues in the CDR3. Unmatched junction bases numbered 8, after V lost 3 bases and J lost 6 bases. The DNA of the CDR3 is TGTGCCAGAAGCTCCCCAACTAGCGGTATCAATGAGCAGTTCTTC. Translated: CARSSPTSGINEQFF.

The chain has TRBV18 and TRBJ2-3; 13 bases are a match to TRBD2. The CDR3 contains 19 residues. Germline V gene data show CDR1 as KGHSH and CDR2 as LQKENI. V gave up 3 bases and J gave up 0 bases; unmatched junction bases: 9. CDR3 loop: CASSPPRLAGGPSTDTQYF. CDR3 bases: TGTGCCAGCTCACCCCCCAGACTAGCGGGGGGTCCTAGCACAGATACGCAGTATTTT. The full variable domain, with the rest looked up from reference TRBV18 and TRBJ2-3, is NAGVMQNPRHLVRRRGQEARLRCSPMKGHSHVYWYRQLPEEGLKFMVYLQKENIIDESGMPKERFSAEFPKEGPSILRIQQVVRGDSAAYFCASSPPRLAGGPSTDTQYFGPGTRLTVL.